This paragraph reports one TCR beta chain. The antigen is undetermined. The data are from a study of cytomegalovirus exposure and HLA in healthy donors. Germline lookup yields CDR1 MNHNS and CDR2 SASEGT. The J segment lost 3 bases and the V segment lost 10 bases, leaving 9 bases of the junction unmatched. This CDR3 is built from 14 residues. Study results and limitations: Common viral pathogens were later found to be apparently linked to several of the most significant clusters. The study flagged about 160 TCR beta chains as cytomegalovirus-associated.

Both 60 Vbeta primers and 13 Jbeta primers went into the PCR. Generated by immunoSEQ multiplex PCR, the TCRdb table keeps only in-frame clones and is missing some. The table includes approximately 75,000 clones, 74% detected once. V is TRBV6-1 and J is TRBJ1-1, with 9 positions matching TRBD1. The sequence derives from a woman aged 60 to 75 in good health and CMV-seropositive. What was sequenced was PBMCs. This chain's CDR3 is CATDSTGGHTEAFF. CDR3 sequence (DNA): TGTGCCACCGATTCAACAGGGGGCCACACTGAAGCTTTCTTT.